A selection of T cell receptor beta chains follows, all from one sample in a study of T cell responses to AZD1222 COVID-19 vaccine. The table came from immunoSEQ multiplex PCR; TCRdb's copy has only in-frame clones and leaves some out. This sample yields 90,000 or so clones, of which over 85% are seen a single time; roughly 5.3% belongs to the top ten. Sequencing used peripheral blood, obtained 28 days after the second AZD1222 dose. The receptors shown here come from an adult who received the AZD1222 COVID-19 vaccine. CDR3s include the opening cysteine and the closing phenylalanine or tryptophan. Fields, in order: V gene, CDR3 length, D gene, clone size, J gene, CDR3 DNA, CDR3 protein. A D gene is named only where the DNA matches it firmly. Size values are once, few and many counts, or a class for expanded clones, and some rows have none.

v_gene: TRBV3-1/TRBV3-2
len: 16
d_gene: NA
abundance: NA
j_gene: TRBJ2-1
CDR3nt: TGTGCCAGCAGCCCCGAGACAGGCCTCCCGACGATTGAGCAGTTCTTC
CDR3aa: CASSPETGLPTIEQFF

v_gene: TRBV24-1
len: 16
d_gene: NA
abundance: NA
j_gene: TRBJ1-5
CDR3nt: TGTGCCACCAGTGATCACGAGGGAATTGGCAATCAGCCCCAGCATTTT
CDR3aa: CATSDHEGIGNQPQHF

v_gene: TRBV7-8
len: 16
d_gene: NA
abundance: NA
j_gene: TRBJ2-2
CDR3nt: TGTGCCAGCAGCTTAGAAGCCAGGGGGAACACCGGGGAGCTGTTTTTT
CDR3aa: CASSLEARGNTGELFF

v_gene: TRBV6-2/TRBV6-3
len: 14
d_gene: TRBD1
abundance: NA
j_gene: TRBJ1-2
CDR3nt: TGTGCCAGCAGCCCGGCAGGGGGCGCCTATGGCTACACCTTC
CDR3aa: CASSPAGGAYGYTF

v_gene: TRBV2
len: 15
d_gene: NA
abundance: NA
j_gene: TRBJ2-7
CDR3nt: TGTGCCAGCGGCGTCACCGACAGCAGCTCCTACGAGCAGTACTTC
CDR3aa: CASGVTDSSSYEQYF

v_gene: TRBV19
len: 13
d_gene: NA
abundance: NA
j_gene: TRBJ1-1
CDR3nt: TGTGCCAGTAGTATAAAGGGAGGCGCTGAAGCTTTCTTT
CDR3aa: CASSIKGGAEAFF

v_gene: TRBV2
len: 14
d_gene: TRBD2
abundance: NA
j_gene: TRBJ2-2
CDR3nt: TGTGCCAGCAGACGGACTAGATCGCCCGGGGAGCTGTTTTTT
CDR3aa: CASRRTRSPGELFF

v_gene: TRBV9
len: 12
d_gene: NA
abundance: NA
j_gene: TRBJ1-2
CDR3nt: TGTGCCAGCAGCGTAGGATACTATGGCTACACCTTC
CDR3aa: CASSVGYYGYTF

v_gene: TRBV7-9
len: 14
d_gene: TRBD2
abundance: once
j_gene: TRBJ2-1
CDR3nt: TGTGCCAGCAGCGACCCGGGACTAGTTAATGAGCAGTTCTTC
CDR3aa: CASSDPGLVNEQFF

v_gene: TRBV27
len: 16
d_gene: NA
abundance: NA
j_gene: TRBJ2-7
CDR3nt: TGTGCCAGCAGTAAATCCCACAGGACAAACTCCTACGAGCAGTACTTC
CDR3aa: CASSKSHRTNSYEQYF

v_gene: TRBV7-9
len: 15
d_gene: TRBD1
abundance: NA
j_gene: TRBJ2-7
CDR3nt: TGTGCCAGCAGCTTGTCACAACAGGGGTCTGACGAGCAGTACTTC
CDR3aa: CASSLSQQGSDEQYF

v_gene: TRBV19
len: 14
d_gene: NA
abundance: once
j_gene: TRBJ2-3
CDR3nt: TGTGCCAGTAGTATAAAGGAACTACTAGATACGCAGTATTTT
CDR3aa: CASSIKELLDTQYF

v_gene: TRBV4-3
len: 16
d_gene: TRBD2
abundance: NA
j_gene: TRBJ2-7
CDR3nt: TGCGCCAGCAGCCAAGATTCGGGGGGGTCGGCCTACGAGCAGTACTTC
CDR3aa: CASSQDSGGSAYEQYF

v_gene: TRBV7-9
len: 16
d_gene: TRBD2
abundance: NA
j_gene: TRBJ2-5
CDR3nt: TGTGCCAGCAGCTTTCTTACTAGCGGGGGTAGAGAGACCCAGTACTTC
CDR3aa: CASSFLTSGGRETQYF

v_gene: TRBV5-1
len: 14
d_gene: NA
abundance: few
j_gene: TRBJ2-5
CDR3nt: TGCGCCAGCAGCTACAGGGTAGGGCAAGAGACCCAGTACTTC
CDR3aa: CASSYRVGQETQYF

v_gene: TRBV2
len: 15
d_gene: NA
abundance: NA
j_gene: TRBJ2-2
CDR3nt: TGTGCCAGCATGTTTGGGACGGCGTCCGCCGGGGAGCTGTTTTTT
CDR3aa: CASMFGTASAGELFF

v_gene: TRBV30
len: 13
d_gene: NA
abundance: NA
j_gene: TRBJ1-6
CDR3nt: TGTGCCTGGAGTACGGGGAATAATTCACCCCTCCACTTT
CDR3aa: CAWSTGNNSPLHF

v_gene: TRBV7-7
len: 16
d_gene: NA
abundance: NA
j_gene: TRBJ2-2
CDR3nt: TGTGCTAGCAGCTGGGGCGCGGTAAATGGAACTGGGGAGCTGTTTTTT
CDR3aa: CASSWGAVNGTGELFF

v_gene: TRBV28
len: 15
d_gene: NA
abundance: once
j_gene: TRBJ1-2
CDR3nt: TGTGCCAGCAGTTCCCACAAAGGGTGGGACTATGGCTACACCTTC
CDR3aa: CASSSHKGWDYGYTF

v_gene: TRBV7-2
len: 15
d_gene: TRBD1
abundance: NA
j_gene: TRBJ2-7
CDR3nt: TGTGCCAGCAGCATGACAGGGGTCAATACCTACGAGCAGTACTTC
CDR3aa: CASSMTGVNTYEQYF

v_gene: TRBV7-3
len: 14
d_gene: NA
abundance: once
j_gene: TRBJ2-2
CDR3nt: TGTGCCAGCAGTATTGGGGGTAACACCGGGGAGCTGTTTTTT
CDR3aa: CASSIGGNTGELFF

v_gene: TRBV27
len: 14
d_gene: TRBD2
abundance: NA
j_gene: TRBJ2-3
CDR3nt: TGTGCCAGCAGTGTCGGGGGGAGCACAGATACGCAGTATTTT
CDR3aa: CASSVGGSTDTQYF